This entry is about one T cell receptor (beta chain). Its specificity is not known. This entry belongs to a study of T cell repertoires in cytomegalovirus infection. Across the whole study: A matching HLA type, together with CMV infection, was signaled by public TCR beta signatures.

TCRdb re-derived calls from the reads in MiXCR, one entry per CDR3 protein. The sample shows some 920,000 distinct CDR3 sequences, around 30% of them seen only once. The CDR3 is 17 residues long. V was trimmed by 2 bases and J by 0 bases, leaving 11 bases between them. Germline loops: CDR1 MNHNY, CDR2 SVGAGI (reference sequence). Source: cultured CD8+ T cells from PBMCs, taken from culture after CMV antigen stimulation. This clonotype was sampled from a human donor in good health (CMV status not recorded). Some clones in this sample may be carry-over from other donors' samples. The J gene is TRBJ1-6, the V gene TRBV6-6; D remains unclear. CDR3 in DNA: TGTGCCAGCAGTTACGATCGTGGGTTCTCCTATAATTCACCCCTCCACTTT. As protein: CASSYDRGFSYNSPLHF.